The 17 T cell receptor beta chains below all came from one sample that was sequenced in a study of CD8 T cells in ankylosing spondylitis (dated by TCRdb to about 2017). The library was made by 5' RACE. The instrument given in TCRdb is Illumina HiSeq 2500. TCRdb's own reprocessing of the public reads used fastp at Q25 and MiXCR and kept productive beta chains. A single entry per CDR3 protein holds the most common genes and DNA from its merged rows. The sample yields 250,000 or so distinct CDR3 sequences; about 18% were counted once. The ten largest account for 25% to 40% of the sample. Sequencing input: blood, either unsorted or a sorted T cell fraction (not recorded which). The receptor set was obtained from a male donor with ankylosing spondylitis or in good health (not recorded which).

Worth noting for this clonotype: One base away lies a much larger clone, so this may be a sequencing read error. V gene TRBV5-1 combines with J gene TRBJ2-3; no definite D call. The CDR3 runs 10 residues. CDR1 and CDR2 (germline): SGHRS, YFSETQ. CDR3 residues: CASIGDTKYF. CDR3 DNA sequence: TGCGCCAGCATTGGAGATACGAAGTATTTT. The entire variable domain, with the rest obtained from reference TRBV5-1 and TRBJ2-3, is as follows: KAGVTQTPRYLIKTRGQQVTLSCSPISGHRSVSWYQQTPGQGLQFLFEYFSETQRNKGNFPGRFSGRQFSNSRSEMNVSTLELGDSALYLCASIGDTKYFGPGTRLTVL.

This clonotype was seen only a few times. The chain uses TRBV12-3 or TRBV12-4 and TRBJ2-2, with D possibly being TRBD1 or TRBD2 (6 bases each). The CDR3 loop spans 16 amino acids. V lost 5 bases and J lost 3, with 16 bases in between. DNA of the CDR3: TGTGCCAGCAGTCCCTGGGGGCGGGGATACACCGGGGAGCTGTTTTTT. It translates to CASSPWGRGYTGELFF.

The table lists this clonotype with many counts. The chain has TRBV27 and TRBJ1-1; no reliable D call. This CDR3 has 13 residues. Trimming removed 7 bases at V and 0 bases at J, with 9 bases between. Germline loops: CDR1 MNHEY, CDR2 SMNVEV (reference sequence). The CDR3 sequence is CASTPNLNTEAFF. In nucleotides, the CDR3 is TGTGCCAGCACCCCGAACCTGAACACTGAAGCTTTCTTT.

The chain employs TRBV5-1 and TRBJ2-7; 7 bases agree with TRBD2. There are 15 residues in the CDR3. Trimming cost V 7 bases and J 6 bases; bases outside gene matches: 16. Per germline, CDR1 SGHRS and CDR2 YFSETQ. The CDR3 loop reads CASPTLADPPREQYF. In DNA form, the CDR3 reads TGCGCCAGCCCAACCCTAGCGGATCCTCCGCGCGAGCAGTACTTC.

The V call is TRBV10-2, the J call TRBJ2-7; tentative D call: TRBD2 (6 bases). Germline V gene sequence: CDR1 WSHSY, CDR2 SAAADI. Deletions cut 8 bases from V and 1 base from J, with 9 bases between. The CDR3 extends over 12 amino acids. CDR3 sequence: CASVGGSYEQYF. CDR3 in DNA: TGCGCCAGCGTGGGGGGATCCTACGAGCAGTACTTC.

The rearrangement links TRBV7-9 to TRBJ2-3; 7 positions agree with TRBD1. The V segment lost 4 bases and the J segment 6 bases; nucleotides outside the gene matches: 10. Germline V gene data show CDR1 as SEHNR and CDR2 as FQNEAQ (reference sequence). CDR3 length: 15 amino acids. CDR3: CASSSRTGFRDTQYF. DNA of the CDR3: TGTGCCAGCAGCTCGCGGACAGGCTTCAGGGATACGCAGTATTTT.

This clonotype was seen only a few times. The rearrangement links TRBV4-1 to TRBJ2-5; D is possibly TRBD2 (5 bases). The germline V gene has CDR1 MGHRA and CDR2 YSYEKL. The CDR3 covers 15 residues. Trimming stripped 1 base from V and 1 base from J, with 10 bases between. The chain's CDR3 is CASSQVRGAQETQYF. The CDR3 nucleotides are TGCGCCAGCAGCCAAGTTCGGGGAGCCCAAGAGACCCAGTACTTC.

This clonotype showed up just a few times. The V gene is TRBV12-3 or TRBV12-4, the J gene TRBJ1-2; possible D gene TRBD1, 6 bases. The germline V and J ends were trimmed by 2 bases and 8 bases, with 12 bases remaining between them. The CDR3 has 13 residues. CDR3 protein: CASSLTDRYGYTF. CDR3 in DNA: TGTGCCAGCAGTTTAACGGACAGATACGGCTACACCTTC.

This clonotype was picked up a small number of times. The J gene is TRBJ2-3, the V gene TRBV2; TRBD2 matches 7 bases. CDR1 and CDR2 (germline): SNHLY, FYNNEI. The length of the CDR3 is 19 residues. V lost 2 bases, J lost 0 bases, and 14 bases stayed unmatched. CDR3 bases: TGTGCCAGCAGTGAATTGGAACTAGCGACCATAGTGAGCACAGATACGCAGTATTTT. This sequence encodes CASSELELATIVSTDTQYF.

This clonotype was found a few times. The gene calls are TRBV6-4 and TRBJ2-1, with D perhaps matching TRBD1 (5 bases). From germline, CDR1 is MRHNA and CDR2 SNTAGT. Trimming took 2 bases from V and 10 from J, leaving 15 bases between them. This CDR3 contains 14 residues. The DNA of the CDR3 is TGTGCCAGCAGTGACGGGGCGACCTCCAAAGAGCAGTTCTTC. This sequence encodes CASSDGATSKEQFF.

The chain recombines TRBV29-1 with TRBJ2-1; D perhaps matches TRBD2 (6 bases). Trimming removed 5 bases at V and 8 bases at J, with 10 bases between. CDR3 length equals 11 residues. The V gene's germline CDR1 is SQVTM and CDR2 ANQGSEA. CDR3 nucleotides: TGCAGCGTTCCGGGAGTGGATGAGCAGTTCTTC. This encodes CSVPGVDEQFF.

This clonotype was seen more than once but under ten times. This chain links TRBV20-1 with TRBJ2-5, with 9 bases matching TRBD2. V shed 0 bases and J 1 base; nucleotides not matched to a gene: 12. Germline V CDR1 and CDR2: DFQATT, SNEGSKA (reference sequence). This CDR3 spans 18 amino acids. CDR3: CSARDLVTEREVQETQYF. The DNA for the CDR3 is TGCAGTGCTAGAGATTTGGTGACGGAGCGGGAGGTCCAAGAGACCCAGTACTTC.

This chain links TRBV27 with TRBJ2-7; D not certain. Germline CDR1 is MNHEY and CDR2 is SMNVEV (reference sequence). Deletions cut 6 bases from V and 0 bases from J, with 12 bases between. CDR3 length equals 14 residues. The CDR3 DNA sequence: TGTGCCAGCAGCCCGTCCCAGGACTCCTACGAGCAGTACTTC. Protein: CASSPSQDSYEQYF.

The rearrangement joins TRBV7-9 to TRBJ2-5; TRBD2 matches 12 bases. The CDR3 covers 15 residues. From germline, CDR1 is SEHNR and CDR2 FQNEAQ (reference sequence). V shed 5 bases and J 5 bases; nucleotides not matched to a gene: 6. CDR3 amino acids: CASSRLAGDSETQYF. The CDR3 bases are TGTGCCAGCAGCCGACTAGCGGGAGATTCGGAGACCCAGTACTTC. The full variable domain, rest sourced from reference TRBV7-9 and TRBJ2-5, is DTGVSQNPRHKITKRGQNVTFRCDPISEHNRLYWYRQTLGQGPEFLTYFQNEAQLEKSRLLSDRFSAERPKGSFSTLEIQRTEQGDSAMYLCASSRLAGDSETQYFGPGTRLLVL.

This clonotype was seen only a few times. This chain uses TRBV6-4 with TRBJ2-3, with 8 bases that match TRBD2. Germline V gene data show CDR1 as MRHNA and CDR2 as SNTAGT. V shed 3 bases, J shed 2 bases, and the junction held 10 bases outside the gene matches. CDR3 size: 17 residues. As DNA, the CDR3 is TGTGCCAGCAGTGAGGGTCGTTCGGGAGGGACCACAGATACGCAGTATTTT. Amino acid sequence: CASSEGRSGGTTDTQYF.

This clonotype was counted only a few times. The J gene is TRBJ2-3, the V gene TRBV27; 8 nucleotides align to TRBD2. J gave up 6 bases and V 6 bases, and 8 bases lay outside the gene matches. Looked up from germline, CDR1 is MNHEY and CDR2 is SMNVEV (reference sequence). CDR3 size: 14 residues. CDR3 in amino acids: CASRGTGGSDTQYF. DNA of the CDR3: TGTGCCAGCAGGGGGACGGGAGGGTCGGATACGCAGTATTTT.

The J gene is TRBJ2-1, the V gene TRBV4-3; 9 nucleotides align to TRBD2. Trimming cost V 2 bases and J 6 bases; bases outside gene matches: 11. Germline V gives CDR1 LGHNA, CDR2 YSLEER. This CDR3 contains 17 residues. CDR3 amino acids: CASSQNRAGGFPNEQFF. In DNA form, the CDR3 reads TGCGCCAGCAGCCAAAATAGGGCGGGAGGGTTTCCCAATGAGCAGTTCTTC.